Reported below is one TCR beta chain. Its antigen is undetermined. Trimming took 3 bases from V and 4 from J, leaving 15 bases between them. This CDR3 spans 15 amino acids. CDR1 is LGHNT and CDR2 is FRNRAP in the germline V gene. These data come from a study of naive and memory T cell subsets. Findings and caveats of the study: RNA-based TCR counts may shift with T cell activation and differentiation. Naive repertoires, especially CD8, held a few larger clonotypes, possibly memory cells re-expressing CD45RA.

After CD4 positive bead selection, the CD4-negative fraction gave CD8 T cells. Both TRBC1 and TRBC2 were covered by a beta constant-region primer of two equimolar oligonucleotides. Ligated cDNA was amplified by four rounds of PCR with nested alpha and beta constant-region primers and SP2. An oligonucleotide with the SP2 primer and a 12-nucleotide UMI was ligated to the cDNA 3' end. TCRdb fed the UMI-ligation and nested PCR reads into MiXCR, producing one record per CDR3 protein. The table includes approximately 150,000 distinct CDR3 sequences, under 25% detected once. This chain joins TRBV12-5 and TRBJ1-1; perhaps TRBD1 as D (5 bases). The sequence derives from a human donor in good health. The specimen was naive CD8+ T cells from blood. Here the CDR3 DNA reads TGTGCTAGTGGTTTTTTCACAGGAGAAACCACTGAAGCTTTCTTT. It yields the protein CASGFFTGETTEAFF.